The 4 T cell receptor beta chains below were found in one sample sequenced in a study of blood T cell repertoires in COVID-19 (dated by TCRdb to the early 2020s). The receptor library was made with the immunoSEQ multiplex PCR assay. The table was pulled from immuneACCESS by TCRdb, which kept in-frame rearrangements only. Such tables lose some clones; where checked, under half of the loss comes from unresolved V genes, and the rest has no known cause. The sample records about 170,000 clones, roughly 80% of which are singletons. The ten largest account for approximately 2.5% of the sample. The specimen was peripheral blood. The receptors were gathered from a human donor with acute or convalescent COVID-19. The donor label of this sample is uncertain.

V and J are TRBV19 and TRBJ2-6; D is possibly TRBD2 (5 bases). Looked up from germline, CDR1 is LNHDA and CDR2 is SQIVND (reference sequence). V was shortened by 3 bases and J by 5 bases, with 14 bases between the two germline ends. The CDR3 length is 16 residues. The CDR3 loop is CASSMSGDYRANVLTF. CDR3 nucleotides: TGTGCCAGTAGTATGTCGGGCGACTACAGGGCCAACGTCCTGACTTTC.

The chain couples TRBV2 to TRBJ1-2, with 7 bases aligning to TRBD1. Germline CDR1 is SNHLY and CDR2 is FYNNEI. Trimming removed 8 bases from V and 8 bases from J; junction bases left unmatched: 8. The CDR3 covers 12 residues. This CDR3 is CASGLTGHGYTF. CDR3 coding DNA: TGTGCCAGCGGCCTGACAGGGCACGGCTACACCTTC.

This clone was seen more than once but under ten times. The rearrangement links TRBV7-2 to TRBJ2-2; TRBD1 matches at 7 bases. The germline gives CDR1 SGHTA, CDR2 FQGNSA. Germline trimming cut 5 bases from V and 5 bases from J; bases unmatched to any gene: 8. The CDR3 has 15 amino acids. CDR3 sequence (DNA): TGTGCCAGCAGCACCAACAGGGGTGGGACCGGGGAGCTGTTTTTT. Translated: CASSTNRGGTGELFF.

The genes are TRBV5-1 and TRBJ2-3, with 9 bases matching TRBD2. The V gene end was trimmed by 2 bases and the J gene end by 4 bases; junction bases not matched to a gene: 5. Germline V lookup: CDR1 SGHRS, CDR2 YFSETQ. This CDR3 is built from 15 residues. The chain's CDR3 is CASSFTAGGSDTQYF. The CDR3 DNA sequence: TGCGCCAGCAGCTTCACAGCGGGGGGATCAGATACGCAGTATTTT.